Listed below are T cell receptor beta chains from one sample, sequenced in a study of cytomegalovirus exposure and HLA in healthy donors. Sequenced by immunoSEQ multiplex PCR; TCRdb stores in-frame clones only, minus some. This table holds 130,000 to 150,000 clones, nearly 80% found once. Sequenced sample: PBMCs. Source of these receptors: a male donor in good health and CMV-seronegative. The CDR3 runs from the conserved cysteine through the conserved F or W. D genes are given only for firm matches. Not all rows give a size; the values are once, few, many and, for expanded clones, a class.

TRBV10-3	TRBJ1-1	NA	NA	TGTGCCATCAAGGGCAGGGAGAACACTGAAGCTTTCTTT	CAIKGRENTEAFF
TRBV6-5	TRBJ2-1	TRBD2	few	TGTGCCAGCCGGAGCGGGAGTTCCTACAATGAGCAGTTCTTC	CASRSGSSYNEQFF
TRBV7-8	TRBJ2-1	TRBD1	once	TGTGCCAGCAGCTTAGGTCAGGGGGCCTACAATGAGCAGTTCTTC	CASSLGQGAYNEQFF
TRBV11-3	TRBJ2-5	TRBD1	NA	TGTGCCAGCAGCCCCGGGGCAGGGGGTGAAGAGACCCAGTACTTC	CASSPGAGGEETQYF
TRBV10-3	TRBJ1-1	TRBD1	few	TGTGCCATCAGGGACTCCAGACAGGGACCCACTGAAGCTTTCTTT	CAIRDSRQGPTEAFF
TRBV7-2	TRBJ2-7	NA	NA	TGTGCCAGCAGCGATACTCGCTACGAGCAGTACTTC	CASSDTRYEQYF
TRBV30	TRBJ1-3	NA	NA	TGTGCCTGGGGAATACCGACAGGTACCAGAAACACCATATATTTT	CAWGIPTGTRNTIYF
TRBV6-1	TRBJ2-7	NA	NA	TGTGCCAGCAAACTGGCAGGGGCATACGAGCAGTACTTC	CASKLAGAYEQYF
TRBV6-5	TRBJ2-1	TRBD1	NA	TGTGCCAGCAGTTTTTCCCCGGGACAGCCAGAGCAGTTCTTC	CASSFSPGQPEQFF
TRBV6-4	TRBJ2-7	NA	NA	TGTGCCAGCAGTGCCCCGTGGGGAACGGGGTTAATGACCTACGAGCAGTACTTC	CASSAPWGTGLMTYEQYF
TRBV7-2	TRBJ2-1	TRBD2	NA	TGTGCCAGCAGCTTAGGAGTGGGGCGGGAGAAGCAGTTCTTC	CASSLGVGREKQFF
TRBV5-8	TRBJ1-2	NA	NA	TGTGCCAGCAGCTTGGATTCAGGGGCTAACTATGGCTACACCTTC	CASSLDSGANYGYTF
TRBV12-5	TRBJ2-2	NA	NA	TGTGCTAGTGGATTACTTAACACCGGGGAGCTGTTTTTT	CASGLLNTGELFF
TRBV27	TRBJ2-1	NA	NA	TGTGCCAGCAGTCCTCCTCTCTTGAGCACCTACAATGAGCAGTTCTTC	CASSPPLLSTYNEQFF
TRBV5-1	TRBJ2-3	NA	NA	TGCGCCAGCAGCTTGGCCCAGGGGTTAACTGGGCAAGCTACGCAGTATTTT	CASSLAQGLTGQATQYF
TRBV7-9	TRBJ1-2	NA	NA	TGTTCCAGCAGCTTAGGAGGTGGCTACACCTTC	CSSSLGGGYTF
TRBV2	TRBJ1-5	TRBD1	NA	TGTGCCAGCAGCGGACAGGGTGGGTTTCAGCCCCAGCATTTT	CASSGQGGFQPQHF
TRBV9	TRBJ2-2	NA	few	TGTGCCAGCAGCGTAGGGAGCCCGGGGGAGCTGTTTTTT	CASSVGSPGELFF
TRBV5-4	TRBJ2-1	NA	NA	TGTGCCAGCAGCTTGCCGGGACTCACGGGGAATGAGCAGTTCTTC	CASSLPGLTGNEQFF
TRBV14	TRBJ2-2	TRBD2	NA	TGTGCCAGCAGCCAAGCGGCGGGAGTTGTTACCGGGGAGCTGTTTTTT	CASSQAAGVVTGELFF
TRBV19	TRBJ1-4	NA	once	TGTGCCAGTAGTATAAAAAGGGGAACTAATGAAAAACTGTTTTTT	CASSIKRGTNEKLFF
TRBV7-2	TRBJ1-2	TRBD1	NA	TGTGCCAGCAGCGGGCCAGAATTCACAGGGGGCGGCGGCTACACCTTC	CASSGPEFTGGGGYTF
TRBV7-3	TRBJ1-1	TRBD1	once	TGTGCCAGCAGCATTACAGGGGGTACTGAAGCTTTCTTT	CASSITGGTEAFF
TRBV7-3	TRBJ2-5	NA	NA	TGTGCCAGCAGCCTCGGTCGGCAGGGAGAGACCCAGTACTTC	CASSLGRQGETQYF
TRBV7-2	TRBJ2-7	NA	NA	TGTGCCAGCAGCTTAGCGGCGGCATCTTACGAGCAGTACTTC	CASSLAAASYEQYF
TRBV21-1	TRBJ2-5	NA	NA	TGTGCCAGCAGCAACCCAGGGACTGCAGGAGAGACCCAGTACTTC	CASSNPGTAGETQYF
TRBV18	TRBJ2-1	NA	NA	TGTGCCAGCTCACCACCCGGGCTGGGCGGGACTGAGCAGTTCTTC	CASSPPGLGGTEQFF
TRBV11-3	TRBJ2-3	TRBD1	NA	TGTGCCAGCAGCTCAGGGGGCGCCCAGCGAACAGATACGCAGTATTTT	CASSSGGAQRTDTQYF
TRBV5-6	TRBJ1-3	NA	NA	TGTGCCAGCAGCATACGACAGACCGACTCTGGAAACACCATATATTTT	CASSIRQTDSGNTIYF
TRBV6-5	TRBJ1-4	NA	NA	TGTGCCAGCAGTTATTCCGGTTGGGAGAACCTACGGGTTTTT	CASSYSGWENLRVF
TRBV2	TRBJ1-5	NA	once	TGTGCCAGCACCCTTCAGGGGACGAATGGCAATCAGCCCCAGCATTTT	CASTLQGTNGNQPQHF
TRBV9	TRBJ2-5	TRBD2	NA	TGTGCCAGCAGCGTAGGACTAGCGGGGGTGTACCAAGAGACCCAGTACTTC	CASSVGLAGVYQETQYF
TRBV5-6	TRBJ2-7	NA	NA	TGTGCCAGCAGCTTGGGGGGGAGGGGGAGCTCCTACGAGCAGTACTTC	CASSLGGRGSSYEQYF
TRBV11-2	TRBJ1-1	NA	once	TGTGCCAGCAGCTTATTAGGCGGGAACACTGAAGCTTTCTTT	CASSLLGGNTEAFF
TRBV5-6	TRBJ2-7	TRBD1	NA	TGTGCCAGCAGCTTATTGGGACAGGGAAGGGACGAGCAGTACTTC	CASSLLGQGRDEQYF
TRBV7-2	TRBJ2-3	TRBD2	once	TGTGCCAGCAGCTCACGACTAGCGGGGGGCCGAGGGGATACGCAGTATTTT	CASSSRLAGGRGDTQYF
TRBV7-9	TRBJ1-5	TRBD1	once	TGTGCCAGCAGCTCCTCAGGGGGCACTGGCAATCAGCCCCAGCATTTT	CASSSSGGTGNQPQHF
TRBV7-9	TRBJ1-2	TRBD1	NA	TGTGCCAGCAGCTTCTCTACCCCAGGGGGGACGGGTGGCTACACCTTC	CASSFSTPGGTGGYTF
TRBV5-5	TRBJ2-3	TRBD1	once	TGTGCCAGCAGTTCCCGGACAGGGGGCACAGATACGCAGTATTTT	CASSSRTGGTDTQYF
TRBV4-3	TRBJ2-7	NA	NA	TGCGCCAGCAGCCAATTTGCAGGGGACTACGAGCAGTACTTC	CASSQFAGDYEQYF
TRBV2	TRBJ2-2	NA	NA	TGTGCCAGCAGTGAAGCGAATTTTAGAGGGGAGCTGTTTTTT	CASSEANFRGELFF
TRBV6-1	TRBJ1-2	NA	once	TGTGCCAGCAGGGCCACAAGCGACAGCTATGGCTACACCTTC	CASRATSDSYGYTF
TRBV5-4	TRBJ2-7	TRBD1	few	TGTGCCAGCAGCTTAGATACAGGGGGCAGGGGCGAGCAGTACTTC	CASSLDTGGRGEQYF
TRBV19	TRBJ1-5	NA	NA	TGTGCCAGTAGTCCTCCCTTGACAAGCCTAGCGGGGCCCCAGCATTTT	CASSPPLTSLAGPQHF
TRBV5-1	TRBJ1-1	NA	few	TGCGCCAGCAGCAAGCCACAGGGCCAGGTTACTGAAGCTTTCTTT	CASSKPQGQVTEAFF
TRBV4-3	TRBJ2-1	TRBD2	NA	TGCGCCAGCAGCCAAGATGGGACTAGCGGGAGCGGCGAGCAGTTCTTC	CASSQDGTSGSGEQFF
TRBV5-1	TRBJ1-2	TRBD1	NA	TGCGCCAGCACACAAGGGACAGTGCCTAAACTCAATGGCTACACCTTC	CASTQGTVPKLNGYTF
TRBV18	TRBJ1-4	NA	NA	TGTGCCAGCTCACTAGAAGATCCGGCTAATGAAAAACTGTTTTTT	CASSLEDPANEKLFF
TRBV7-2	TRBJ1-1	NA	NA	TGTGCCAGCAGCTTCGACACAGGAGAGGACACTGAAGCTTTCTTT	CASSFDTGEDTEAFF
TRBV7-9	TRBJ2-7	NA	NA	TGTGCCAGCAGCCCACTGGCGGCAGAGCAGTACTTC	CASSPLAAEQYF
TRBV6-6	TRBJ1-4	TRBD1	NA	TGTGCCAGCAGTTCCCAGGGGGTGAGGGGTGAAAAACTGTTTTTT	CASSSQGVRGEKLFF
TRBV6-5	TRBJ2-7	NA	NA	TGTGCCAGCAGTTACGGGCTAAAGGAAGAGCAGTACTTC	CASSYGLKEEQYF
TRBV9	TRBJ2-7	TRBD2	NA	TGTGCCAGCAGCGTAGATCTAGCGGGATACGAGCAGTACTTC	CASSVDLAGYEQYF
TRBV19	TRBJ2-1	TRBD2	NA	TGTGCCAGTAGCGGGAGGACTAGCGGGAGGGTCGATGAGCAGTTCTTC	CASSGRTSGRVDEQFF